This T cell receptor beta chain comes out of a study of T-cell reconstitution after alpha-beta-depleted transplantation in children. V was clipped by 7 bases and J by 0 bases, with 15 bases between them. The CDR3 loop spans 14 amino acids. Germline V CDR1 and CDR2: DFQATT, SNEGSKA (reference sequence). This clonotype was recorded many times. A TCRbeta library incorporating unique molecular identifiers was prepared. TCRdb re-derived calls from the PCR reads in MiXCR, one entry per CDR3 protein. The table includes hundreds of thousands of distinct CDR3 sequences, approximately 9% detected once. The sequencing used PBMCs from the stem cell graft donor, collected from the stem cell graft. The chain employs TRBV20-1 and TRBJ1-1, with D perhaps matching TRBD1 (5 bases). The receptor comes from a human donor who donated a stem cell graft to a child with acute lymphoblastic leukemia. CDR3 nucleotides: TGCAGTGGCCCGACTGGGACGGTGAACACTGAAGCTTTCTTT. Translation gives CSGPTGTVNTEAFF.